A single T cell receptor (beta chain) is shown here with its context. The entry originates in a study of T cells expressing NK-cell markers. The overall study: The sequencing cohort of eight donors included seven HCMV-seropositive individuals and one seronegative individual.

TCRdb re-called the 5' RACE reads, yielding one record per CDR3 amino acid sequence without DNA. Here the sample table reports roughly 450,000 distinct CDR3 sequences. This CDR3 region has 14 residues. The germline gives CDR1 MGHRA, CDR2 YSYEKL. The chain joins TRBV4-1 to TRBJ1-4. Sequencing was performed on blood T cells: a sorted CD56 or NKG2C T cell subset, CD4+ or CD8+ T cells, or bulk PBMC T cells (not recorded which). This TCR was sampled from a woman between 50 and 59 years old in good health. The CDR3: CASSQGGALEKLFF.